This entry lists 21 T cell receptor beta chains sequenced from one sample in a study of CD8 T cells in ankylosing spondylitis. TCRdb passed the 5' RACE reads through MiXCR, listing each CDR3 protein once. This table holds under 550,000 distinct CDR3 sequences, 25% to 30% found once. These TCRs' antigens remain unknown. General study points: Characteristic of ankylosing spondylitis blood, it appeared, was a TCR beta motif comprising about 8 highly homologous variants.

Material for sequencing was blood, either unsorted or a sorted T cell fraction (not recorded which). The receptor source for this set is a male donor with ankylosing spondylitis.

The rearrangement links TRBV29-1 to TRBJ1-4, with a possible D match to TRBD1 (5 bases). Trimming pared 3 bases from V and 7 bases from J, leaving 15 bases between. Germline V gene lookup returns CDR1 SQVTM and CDR2 ANQGSEA. This CDR3 comprises 14 residues. The CDR3 coding sequence is TGCAGCGTTGATTCCGGGACCCTGGGTGAAAAACTGTTTTTT. Its protein product is CSVDSGTLGEKLFF.

The table lists this clonotype with a few counts. The rearrangement uses TRBV5-1 and TRBJ1-2; no clear D. The germline V gene encodes CDR1 SGHRS and CDR2 YFSETQ. The CDR3 covers 14 residues. The V end lost 4 bases, the J end lost 8 bases, and 18 bases lay between the germline ends. The CDR3 nucleotides read TGCGCCAGCAGCGTGGCTGGGCAGGAGGACGGCTACACCTTC. Translating it yields CASSVAGQEDGYTF.

The CDR3, as DNA: TGTGCCAGCAGTTACTTGGTGTACGAGCAGTACTTC. This translates into CASSYLVYEQYF. The genes are TRBV6-2 or TRBV6-3 and TRBJ2-7, with D unresolved. V was shortened by 1 base and J by 4 bases, with 5 bases between the two germline ends. CDR1 MNHEY and CDR2 SVGEGT come from the germline V gene. CDR3 length: 12 amino acids.

This clonotype appeared a few times. This sequence joins TRBV7-8 and TRBJ1-1; 7 positions match TRBD1. The germline V gene has CDR1 SGHVS and CDR2 FQNEAQ. The CDR3 is 15 residues long. V was pared by 5 bases and J by 4 bases, with 10 bases of the junction left unmatched. Written as DNA, the CDR3 is TGTGCCAGCAGCCCTAGGAGACAGGGAGGCACTGAAGCTTTCTTT. Protein: CASSPRRQGGTEAFF.

The chain is built from TRBV7-2 and TRBJ2-7, with D perhaps matching TRBD2 (5 bases). Trimming took 2 bases from V and 4 from J, leaving 6 bases between them. This CDR3 region has 12 residues. The V gene's germline CDR1 is SGHTA and CDR2 FQGNSA. CDR3 protein: CASSLWEYEQYF. The CDR3 nucleotides read TGTGCCAGCAGCTTATGGGAGTACGAGCAGTACTTC.

This clonotype was counted only a few times. This chain links TRBV11-3 with TRBJ2-1, with 11 bases aligning to TRBD2. Germline loops: CDR1 SGHNT, CDR2 YENEEA. The CDR3 extends over 15 amino acids. The J segment lost 12 bases and the V segment lost 4 bases, leaving 11 bases of the junction unmatched. CDR3 coding DNA: TGTGCCAGCAGCTCTCCGGTAGCGGGAGGGCCAGTGCAGTTCTTC. Amino acid sequence: CASSSPVAGGPVQFF.

This clonotype was detected only a few times. This chain uses TRBV7-9 with TRBJ2-3; TRBD1 agrees at 8 bases. Germline loops: CDR1 SEHNR, CDR2 FQNEAQ (reference sequence). V lost 5 bases to trimming and J lost 4 bases; unmatched junction nucleotides: 11. This CDR3 is built from 16 residues. The CDR3 DNA follows: TGTGCCAGCAGCGCGCCACCGACAGGGGCTTCAGATACGCAGTATTTT. It specifies CASSAPPTGASDTQYF.

V gene TRBV20-1 combines with J gene TRBJ2-3; 14 nucleotides align to TRBD2. This CDR3 contains 17 residues. V lost 5 bases, J lost 2 bases, and 9 bases stayed unmatched. Germline V gene sequence: CDR1 DFQATT, CDR2 SNEGSKA (reference sequence). CDR3 residues: CSADPWTSGRITDTQYF. The CDR3 nucleotides are TGCAGTGCTGACCCCTGGACTAGCGGGAGGATCACAGATACGCAGTATTTT.

This rearrangement joins TRBV5-1 to TRBJ2-7; D not resolved. The CDR3 totals 12 residues. Per germline, CDR1 SGHRS and CDR2 YFSETQ. V was shortened by 2 bases and J by 0 bases, with 3 bases between the two germline ends. The DNA for the CDR3 is TGCGCCAGCAGCTTCGACTCCTACGAGCAGTACGTC. Translated, it gives CASSFDSYEQYV.

This sequence joins TRBV7-9 and TRBJ2-7, with D unclear. This CDR3 is built from 16 residues. The germline V gene has CDR1 SEHNR and CDR2 FQNEAQ (reference sequence). Deletions cut 4 bases from V and 0 bases from J, with 16 bases between. Here the CDR3 reads CASSSIHHRSSYEQYV. CDR3 DNA: TGTGCCAGCAGCTCGATTCATCATAGGAGCTCCTACGAGCAGTACGTC.

The chain recombines TRBV25-1 with TRBJ2-7, with D tentatively TRBD1 or TRBD2 (5 bases each). Germline CDR1 is MGHDK and CDR2 is SYGVNS. The CDR3 sequence is 15 residues long. Between the trimmed V and J ends, which lost 1 base and 5 bases, there was a span of 15 bases. The CDR3 sequence is CASSEWDAHSDEQYF. CDR3 DNA: TGTGCCAGCAGTGAATGGGACGCCCATTCGGACGAGCAGTACTTC.

This clonotype came up a few times. This rearrangement joins TRBV10-3 to TRBJ2-7, with TRBD2 identical over 11 bases. CDR3 size: 14 residues. With 8 bases clipped from V and 1 base from J, the junction kept 4 bases outside the gene matches. Germline V gene sequence: CDR1 ENHRY, CDR2 SYGVKD. In DNA, the CDR3 is TGTGCCATCTCGCGGACTAGCGGGTCCTACGAGCAGTACGTC. Translating it yields CAISRTSGSYEQYV.

V and J are TRBV6-1 and TRBJ1-1, with D hard to call. Germline CDR1 reads MNHNS; CDR2 reads SASEGT. The CDR3 has 12 amino acids. With 8 bases removed from V and 6 bases from J, the gap between germline ends came to 13 bases. CDR3 amino acids: CASHRGPAEAFF. CDR3 coding DNA: TGTGCCAGCCACCGAGGGCCGGCTGAAGCTTTCTTT.

This clonotype showed up just a few times. This chain connects TRBV20-1 to TRBJ1-1; the D gene is possibly TRBD1 (6 bases). Trimming stripped 1 base from V and 4 bases from J, with 16 bases between. The CDR3 runs to 15 residues. Germline V gives CDR1 DFQATT, CDR2 SNEGSKA (reference sequence). CDR3 bases: TGCAGTGCTAGAGGGCGGGAAGGGGGGAGCACTGAAGCTTTCTTT. Protein sequence: CSARGREGGSTEAFF.

The chain uses TRBV18 and TRBJ1-4; D might be TRBD1 (5 bases). V was trimmed by 0 bases and J by 4 bases, leaving 9 bases between them. This CDR3 comprises 15 residues. The germline CDR1 and CDR2 sequences are KGHSH and LQKENI. The CDR3 loop is CASSPPFQGNEKLFF. DNA for the CDR3: TGTGCCAGCTCACCACCGTTCCAGGGTAATGAAAAACTGTTTTTT. Variable domain in full (rest from reference TRBV18 and TRBJ1-4): NAGVMQNPRHLVRRRGQEARLRCSPMKGHSHVYWYRQLPEEGLKFMVYLQKENIIDESGMPKERFSAEFPKEGPSILRIQQVVRGDSAAYFCASSPPFQGNEKLFFGSGTQLSVL.

The chain combines TRBV7-2 with TRBJ2-3; D remains ambiguous. The CDR3 is made up of 15 amino acids. Trimming removed 1 base at V and 4 bases at J, with 12 bases between. CDR1 is SGHTA and CDR2 is FQGNSA in the germline V gene. The CDR3 region is CASSLDPGVADTQYF. CDR3 DNA: TGTGCCAGCAGCTTAGATCCCGGAGTTGCAGATACGCAGTATTTT.

The V call is TRBV6-2 or TRBV6-3, the J call TRBJ2-3; weak D call: TRBD1 (5 bases). Germline CDR1 reads MNHEY; CDR2 reads SVGEGT. V was cut by 2 bases and J by 4 bases, with 10 bases left in between. The CDR3 is 14 residues long. CDR3 residues: CASSYRRQPDTQYF. The CDR3 DNA follows: TGTGCCAGCAGTTACCGTCGACAGCCAGATACGCAGTATTTT.

This clonotype was observed a handful of times. The V and J genes are TRBV29-1 and TRBJ2-7, with 8 nucleotides matching TRBD1. V lost 4 bases and J lost 5; bases outside the gene matches: 7. The CDR3 contains 13 residues. Germline lookup yields CDR1 SQVTM and CDR2 ANQGSEA. CDR3 protein: CSVALTGVNEQYF. The CDR3 DNA follows: TGCAGCGTTGCCTTGACAGGGGTGAACGAGCAGTACTTC.

This clonotype was found many times. J is TRBJ1-2 and V is TRBV20-1; 12 nucleotides align to TRBD1. The CDR3 loop spans 16 amino acids. V was clipped by 6 bases and J by 2 bases; unmatched bases: 10. CDR1 DFQATT and CDR2 SNEGSKA come from the germline V gene (reference sequence). The CDR3 reads CSALAGQGAANYGYTF. The CDR3 coding sequence is TGCAGTGCCTTGGCGGGACAGGGGGCTGCGAACTATGGCTACACCTTC.

This clonotype showed up many times. The V gene is TRBV5-1, the J gene TRBJ1-2; D ambiguous. This CDR3 is 15 amino acids long. Germline lookup yields CDR1 SGHRS and CDR2 YFSETQ. Between the trimmed V and J ends, which lost 2 bases and 0 bases, there was a span of 11 bases. In DNA, the CDR3 is TGCGCCAGCAGCTTCAGCCAGCAACCTAACTATGGCTACACCTTC. Protein: CASSFSQQPNYGYTF.

This sequence joins TRBV11-2 and TRBJ2-3; a possible D gene is TRBD2 (7 bases). The CDR3 sequence is 17 residues long. The V gene's germline CDR1 is SGHAT and CDR2 FQNNGV. Trimming cost V 5 bases and J 6 bases, with 24 bases left between them. The CDR3 here is CASSPPAVTGRVDTQYF. The CDR3 nucleotides read TGTGCCAGCAGCCCACCAGCCGTAACAGGGAGGGTTGATACGCAGTATTTT.